These 24 T cell receptor beta chains were sequenced from one sample in a study of CD8 T cells in ankylosing spondylitis. General study findings and limits: Made up of about eight highly homologous variants, a TCR beta motif appeared characteristic of ankylosing spondylitis blood.

TCRdb recomputed calls from the 5' RACE reads with MiXCR, one row per CDR3 protein. Among about 220,000 distinct CDR3 sequences, 6% to 8.5% were seen once, and the ten largest hold approximately 15%. Their antigens remain unidentified. The sample comprised blood, either unsorted or a sorted T cell fraction (not recorded which). Receptors were obtained from a male donor with ankylosing spondylitis.

This clonotype was counted between two and nine times. The J gene is TRBJ2-7, the V gene TRBV20-1; TRBD1 matches at 8 bases. Germline values: CDR1 DFQATT, CDR2 SNEGSKA (reference sequence). The length of the CDR3 is 14 residues. Unmatched junction bases numbered 7, after V lost 4 bases and J lost 2 bases. This CDR3 reads CSATPTGEPYEQYF. CDR3 in DNA: TGCAGTGCTACTCCGACAGGGGAACCCTACGAGCAGTACTTC.

This clonotype came up many times. The chain joins TRBV28 to TRBJ1-5; D unresolved. This CDR3 is built from 16 residues. The V gene's germline CDR1 is MDHEN and CDR2 SYDVKM. Between the trimmed V and J ends, which lost 3 bases and 0 bases, there was a span of 12 bases. The CDR3 DNA reads as TGTGCCAGCAGTTTGTGGGAGCCCGTTAGCAATCAGCCCCAGCATTTT. This sequence encodes CASSLWEPVSNQPQHF.

This chain joins TRBV19 and TRBJ2-1; 8 bases match TRBD1. The junction had 7 bases not matched to a gene; V was cut back by 5 bases and J by 1 base. CDR1 is LNHDA and CDR2 is SQIVND in the germline V gene (reference sequence). This CDR3 spans 16 amino acids. CDR3 coding DNA: TGTGCCAGTAGTCCCTGGACAGGGAGGTCCTACAATGAGCAGTTCTTC. Translating gives CASSPWTGRSYNEQFF.

This clonotype was observed a single time. The chain is built from TRBV27 and TRBJ2-3; 7 bases agree with TRBD2. The CDR3 spans 15 residues. V dropped 1 base and J dropped 3; count of bases not matched to a gene: 4. Germline V gene data show CDR1 as MNHEY and CDR2 as SMNVEV (reference sequence). CDR3 residues: CASSLYSGLTDTQYF. As DNA, the CDR3 is TGTGCCAGCAGTTTATATAGCGGGCTTACAGATACGCAGTATTTT.

In this sample, this clonotype turned up a few times. This chain links TRBV27 with TRBJ1-1; D gene ambiguous. The germline CDR1 and CDR2 sequences are MNHEY and SMNVEV (reference sequence). Between the trimmed V and J ends, which lost 8 bases and 4 bases, there was a span of 11 bases. The CDR3 is 12 residues long. The CDR3 spells CASSSGITEAFF. CDR3 sequence (DNA): TGTGCCAGCTCTTCCGGGATCACTGAAGCTTTCTTT.

This clonotype was recorded at least ten times. The V and J genes are TRBV12-3 or TRBV12-4 and TRBJ1-1, with 7 bases identical to TRBD1. Germline trimming cut 6 bases from V and 7 bases from J; bases unmatched to any gene: 11. The CDR3 is made up of 14 amino acids. CDR3 coding DNA: TGTGCCAGCAGAGACTCCGGGACAGTCGATGAAGCTTTCTTT. It codes for CASRDSGTVDEAFF.

This clonotype was observed a few times. This sequence joins TRBV7-2 and TRBJ1-1; D remains unclear. This CDR3 spans 14 amino acids. Germline V gives CDR1 SGHTA, CDR2 FQGNSA. V dropped 5 bases and J dropped 5 bases, with 15 bases sitting between them. CDR3: CASSLVGARTEAFF. The CDR3 bases are TGTGCCAGCAGCCTCGTTGGAGCGAGGACTGAAGCTTTCTTT. Together with reference TRBV7-2 and TRBJ1-1, the CDR3 gives the full variable domain: GAGVSQSPSNKVTEKGKDVELRCDPISGHTALYWYRQSLGQGLEFLIYFQGNSAPDKSGLPSDRFSAERTGGSVSTLTIQRTQQEDSAVYLCASSLVGARTEAFFGQGTRLTVV.

This clonotype was seen at least ten times. The chain has TRBV11-2 and TRBJ2-7; the match to TRBD1 covers 7 bases. Germline CDR1 SGHAT, CDR2 FQNNGV. V shed 4 bases and J 3 bases; nucleotides not matched to a gene: 3. There are 13 residues in the CDR3. CDR3 region: CASSSGQSYEQYF. CDR3 coding DNA: TGTGCCAGCAGCTCGGGACAGAGCTACGAGCAGTACTTC.

In this sample, this clonotype turned up a few times. This rearrangement joins TRBV4-3 to TRBJ2-7, with a tentative D call TRBD2 (6 bases). Germline values: CDR1 LGHNA, CDR2 YSLEER. Trimming cost V 0 bases and J 2 bases, with 17 bases left between them. The CDR3 extends over 17 amino acids. CDR3 DNA sequence: TGCGCCAGCAGCCAAGATCGGGGACTGAGCGGCACCTACGAGCAGTACTTC. The encoded protein is CASSQDRGLSGTYEQYF.

This clonotype was seen at least ten times. V usage is TRBV20-1 and J usage is TRBJ2-7; TRBD2 agrees at 10 bases. The germline V gene has CDR1 DFQATT and CDR2 SNEGSKA (reference sequence). V was pared by 3 bases and J by 3 bases, with 5 bases of the junction left unmatched. The CDR3 extends over 14 amino acids. The CDR3 bases are TGCAGTGCTAGGCTAGCGGGAGTAATCTACGAGCAGTACTTC. Translating it yields CSARLAGVIYEQYF.

At least ten counts were recorded for this clonotype. The rearrangement uses TRBV7-2 and TRBJ2-7, with 8 bases aligning to TRBD1. V shed 5 bases and J 2 bases; nucleotides not matched to a gene: 8. This CDR3 spans 15 amino acids. Germline V gives CDR1 SGHTA, CDR2 FQGNSA. CDR3 DNA sequence: TGTGCCAGCAGCCCGATGACAGGGGTGGCCTACGAGCAGTACTTC. It specifies CASSPMTGVAYEQYF.

This clonotype occurred a few times. The chain has TRBV30 and TRBJ2-6; no definite D call. Trimming shortened V by 4 bases and J by 2 bases, and 3 bases separated the two germline ends. Germline CDR1 is GTSNPN and CDR2 is SVGIG (reference sequence). This CDR3 has 12 amino acids. The CDR3 sequence is CAWTAGANVLTF. The CDR3 DNA sequence: TGTGCCTGGACTGCTGGGGCCAACGTCCTGACTTTC.

This clonotype came up a few times. The chain carries TRBV5-5 and TRBJ2-7; D tentatively reads TRBD1 or TRBD2 (5 bases each). V was trimmed by 1 base and J by 5 bases, leaving 10 bases between them. This CDR3 region has 13 residues. Germline assignment: CDR1 SGHKS and CDR2 YYEKEE (reference sequence). The CDR3: CASSLWDGDEQYF. DNA for the CDR3: TGTGCCAGCAGCTTGTGGGACGGAGACGAGCAGTACTTC.

This clonotype has ten or more counts. The chain has TRBV5-8 and TRBJ1-1, with unresolved D. The CDR3 contains 13 residues. Trimming shortened V by 2 bases and J by 5 bases, and 10 bases separated the two germline ends. Germline CDR1 reads SGHTS; CDR2 reads YDEGEE. The CDR3 spells CASSLLGGTEAFF. DNA of the CDR3: TGTGCCAGCAGCTTATTGGGTGGAACTGAAGCTTTCTTT.

This clonotype appeared a few times. This chain links TRBV7-6 with TRBJ2-5; perhaps TRBD2 as D (5 bases). The germline V gene has CDR1 SGHVS and CDR2 FNYEAQ. The CDR3 runs 15 residues. The germline V and J ends were trimmed by 1 base and 2 bases, with 11 bases remaining between them. The CDR3 sequence: CASSLGTSFQETQYF. The CDR3 region has the DNA TGTGCCAGCAGCTTAGGGACTTCCTTTCAAGAGACCCAGTACTTC.

This clonotype showed up many times. This chain joins TRBV24-1 and TRBJ2-7, with unresolved D. Germline values: CDR1 KGHDR, CDR2 SFDVKD. Trimming removed 4 bases at V and 6 bases at J, with 12 bases between. This CDR3 has 13 residues. The CDR3 bases are TGTGCCACCAGTGACACCAAGGGTTCCGAGCAGTACTTC. This sequence encodes CATSDTKGSEQYF.

In its sample, this clonotype was seen many times. V usage is TRBV5-1 and J usage is TRBJ2-1; possible D gene TRBD2, 5 bases. The length of the CDR3 is 17 residues. Germline CDR1 SGHRS, CDR2 YFSETQ. Trimming removed 3 bases from V and 0 bases from J, with 16 bases in between. The CDR3 spells CASSSQEGRSSYNEQFF. DNA of the CDR3: TGCGCCAGCAGCTCCCAAGAGGGCAGAAGCTCCTACAATGAGCAGTTCTTC.

This clonotype was seen many times. The V gene is TRBV20-1, the J gene TRBJ1-4, with a weak D call TRBD1 (5 bases). V lost 5 bases, J lost 8 bases, and 21 bases lay in between. This CDR3 comprises 15 residues. Germline CDR1 DFQATT, CDR2 SNEGSKA (reference sequence). Here the CDR3 reads CSAGPGTGTREKLFF. CDR3 in DNA: TGCAGTGCTGGACCCGGGACGGGAACGAGGGAAAAACTGTTTTTT.

This clonotype was counted ten times or more. The CDR3 loop reads CASSLVSPREGGVYEQYF. CDR3 coding DNA: TGTGCCAGCAGTTTAGTATCTCCGCGGGAGGGGGGAGTCTACGAGCAGTACTTC. The chain links TRBV27 to TRBJ2-7; TRBD2 agrees at 9 bases. Trimming removed 2 bases from V and 3 bases from J; junction bases left unmatched: 14. CDR3 length: 18 amino acids. Germline V gene data show CDR1 as MNHEY and CDR2 as SMNVEV (reference sequence).

This clonotype was found once. The J gene is TRBJ2-7, the V gene TRBV7-9; D is possibly TRBD1 or TRBD2 (5 bases each). Trimming pared 1 base from V and 3 bases from J, leaving 10 bases between. Germline CDR1 and CDR2: SEHNR and FQNEAQ (reference sequence). This CDR3 is built from 14 residues. The chain's CDR3 is CASSLGGTYYEQYF. The DNA for the CDR3 is TGTGCCAGCAGCTTAGGAGGGACCTACTACGAGCAGTACTTC. The complete variable domain, with remaining parts taken from reference TRBV7-9 and TRBJ2-7, reads DTGVSQNPRHKITKRGQNVTFRCDPISEHNRLYWYRQTLGQGPEFLTYFQNEAQLEKSRLLSDRFSAERPKGSFSTLEIQRTEQGDSAMYLCASSLGGTYYEQYFGPGTRLTVT.

This clonotype occurred a few times. The genes are TRBV11-2 and TRBJ2-7; TRBD2 aligns across 7 bases. After removal of 3 bases from V and 1 base from J, the junction contained 6 bases not matched to a gene. Germline-derived CDR1 and CDR2 are SGHAT and FQNNGV. This CDR3 comprises 15 residues. The CDR3 loop reads CASSFGRRGSYEQYF. The CDR3 region has the DNA TGTGCCAGCAGCTTCGGTCGGCGGGGGTCCTACGAGCAGTACTTC.

At least ten counts were recorded for this clonotype. CDR3 DNA sequence: TGTGCCAGCATAGCAGACAGGGACAGCTCCTATAATTCACCCCTCCACTTT. It is translated as CASIADRDSSYNSPLHF. The genes are TRBV12-3 or TRBV12-4 and TRBJ1-6, with TRBD1 matching 7 bases. CDR3 length: 17 residues. J lost 0 bases, V lost 7 bases, and 9 bases had no gene match.

The rearrangement uses TRBV12-3 or TRBV12-4 and TRBJ1-4; D uncertain. The CDR3 extends over 12 amino acids. V was trimmed by 1 base and J by 11 bases, leaving 8 bases between them. CDR3 bases: TGTGCCAGCAGTTTAGAAAGGAGGAAACTGTTTTTT. Encoded protein: CASSLERRKLFF.

This clonotype was counted many times. The chain has TRBV9 and TRBJ1-2; D might be TRBD1 (6 bases). V lost 2 bases and J 0 bases, leaving 8 bases between the germline ends. The CDR3 loop spans 14 amino acids. Germline CDR1 SGDLS, CDR2 YYNGEE. CDR3 in amino acids: CASSVGGPNYGYTF. CDR3 in DNA: TGTGCCAGCAGCGTGGGGGGGCCTAACTATGGCTACACCTTC.